Sequencing of this T cell receptor beta chain was carried out in a study of T cells in Graves' hyperthyroidism and ophthalmopathy. As to this clonotype: Its target is not known.

The diagnostic basis comprised clinical symptoms, serum thyroxine and TRAb, thyroid ultrasound and orbital computed tomography. Per germline, CDR1 MDHEN and CDR2 SYDVKM. The CDR3 consists of 15 residues. V was clipped by 5 bases and J by 9 bases, with 22 bases between them. Amplification of TCR beta CDR3 regions used RNA as the template. Primed by the HTBI set, a first-round RT-PCR was run on the TCR CDR3. MiXCR was run by TCRdb on the multiplex PCR reads, yielding one entry per CDR3 protein. The repertoire consists of over 500,000 distinct CDR3 sequences, with 17% occurring once and the leading ten covering approximately 16%. Findings and caveats of the study: A model built on 13 V-J features separated ophthalmopathy from stable hyperthyroidism.

The origin of this receptor is a young woman with Graves' ophthalmopathy. The V and J genes are TRBV28 and TRBJ2-5, with D perhaps TRBD1 or TRBD2 (5 bases each). The specimen sequenced was blood. DNA for the CDR3: TGTGCCAGCAGTCCTCACTCTTCTAGGGACGGGGCCCAGTACTTC. This sequence encodes CASSPHSSRDGAQYF.